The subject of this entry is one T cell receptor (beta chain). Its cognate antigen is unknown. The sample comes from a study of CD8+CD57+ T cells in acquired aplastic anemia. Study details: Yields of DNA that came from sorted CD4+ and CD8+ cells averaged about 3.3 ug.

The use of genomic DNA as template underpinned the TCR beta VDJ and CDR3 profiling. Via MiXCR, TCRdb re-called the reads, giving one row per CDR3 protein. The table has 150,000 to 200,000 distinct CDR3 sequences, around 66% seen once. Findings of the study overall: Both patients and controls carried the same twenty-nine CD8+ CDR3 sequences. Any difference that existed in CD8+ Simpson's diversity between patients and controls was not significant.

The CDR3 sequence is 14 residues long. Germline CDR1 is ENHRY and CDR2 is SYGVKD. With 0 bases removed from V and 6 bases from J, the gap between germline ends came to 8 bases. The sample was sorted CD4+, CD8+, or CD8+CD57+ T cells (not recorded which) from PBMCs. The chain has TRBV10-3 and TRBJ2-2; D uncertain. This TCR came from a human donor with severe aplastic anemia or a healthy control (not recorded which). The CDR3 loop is CAISESGLAGELFF. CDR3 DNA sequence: TGTGCCATCAGTGAGTCCGGGTTGGCCGGGGAGCTGTTTTTT.